This T cell receptor beta chain was obtained from a study of blood T cell repertoires in COVID-19. Looking at the study overall: Collection of acute and convalescent COVID-19 samples took place in the United States, Italy and Spain. T cells, B-cell-depleted T cells, or PBMCs provided the cDNA or gDNA that served as material.

V was pared by 1 base and J by 2 bases, with 12 bases between. Germline assignment: CDR1 SGHTA and CDR2 FQGNSA. This CDR3 contains 15 residues. Authors' analysis steps: How many nucleated cells were present was estimated from reference gene primer amplification. TCRdb's copy holds only in-frame clones and misses some; the assay was immunoSEQ multiplex PCR. V, J and clone size are those of that table, while D and trimming were read from the DNA. The data contain over 85,000 clones, 84% of them singletons. The receptor was derived from a man aged 55 to 70 with acute or convalescent COVID-19. The specimen was peripheral blood. The V and J genes are TRBV7-2 and TRBJ2-7; a possible D gene is TRBD2 (5 bases). The CDR3 region is CASSLEGVGAYEQYV. CDR3 sequence (DNA): TGTGCCAGCAGCTTAGAGGGAGTAGGCGCCTACGAGCAGTACGTC.